This is a list of T cell receptor beta chains from one sample in a study of immune characterization of retroperitoneal liposarcoma. TCRdb reprocessed the PCR reads via MiXCR and lists one record per CDR3 protein. The table shows more than 9,500 distinct CDR3 sequences, with over 25% occurring only once. Sequencing input: tumor tissue. Receptors originate from a female donor with retroperitoneal liposarcoma. CDR3s include the opening cysteine and the closing phenylalanine or tryptophan. Fields, in order: J gene, V gene, CDR3 protein.

J gene: TRBJ2-2
V gene: TRBV4-1
CDR3 protein: CASSQGRGRHPGELFF

J gene: TRBJ1-2
V gene: TRBV7-8
CDR3 protein: CASSLDRANYGYTF

J gene: TRBJ1-1
V gene: TRBV7-2
CDR3 protein: CASSLFVRVTEAFF

J gene: TRBJ2-4
V gene: TRBV6-1
CDR3 protein: CASSAGEGVEAKNIQYF

J gene: TRBJ1-2
V gene: TRBV7-2
CDR3 protein: CASSSRQGDGYTF

J gene: TRBJ2-1
V gene: TRBV7-6
CDR3 protein: CASSTPARLEQFF

J gene: NA
V gene: TRBV7-2
CDR3 protein: CASSSRPFGEQFF

J gene: TRBJ2-1
V gene: TRBV7-6
CDR3 protein: CASSLTSGNTGNEQFF

J gene: TRBJ1-1
V gene: TRBV12-3/TRBV12-4
CDR3 protein: CASSQVGATDRSHPEAFF

J gene: TRBJ2-1
V gene: TRBV11-3
CDR3 protein: CASSSSGSSYNEQFF

J gene: TRBJ2-7
V gene: TRBV6-1
CDR3 protein: CASSDGTDVYEQYF

J gene: TRBJ2-1
V gene: TRBV7-6
CDR3 protein: CASSPDISYEQFF

J gene: TRBJ2-2
V gene: TRBV7-2
CDR3 protein: CASSAWNTGELFF

J gene: TRBJ2-1
V gene: TRBV6-1
CDR3 protein: CASSSPGGSYNEQFF

J gene: TRBJ1-2
V gene: TRBV7-9
CDR3 protein: CASSSRTGEISGYTF

J gene: NA
V gene: TRBV6-6
CDR3 protein: CASSYSTQTQILAEQYF

J gene: NA
V gene: TRBV7-3
CDR3 protein: CASSPWGTGLNEQYF

J gene: TRBJ2-1
V gene: TRBV6-1
CDR3 protein: CASISTGGGNEQFF

J gene: TRBJ1-6
V gene: TRBV12-3/TRBV12-4
CDR3 protein: CASSLFTGDSPLHF

J gene: TRBJ2-3
V gene: TRBV6-1
CDR3 protein: CASSEVLAGENTQYF

J gene: TRBJ2-1
V gene: TRBV10-1
CDR3 protein: CASSESVPLGYNEQFF

J gene: TRBJ2-5
V gene: TRBV11-2
CDR3 protein: CASSFAVRGGRETQYF

J gene: TRBJ2-4
V gene: TRBV6-1
CDR3 protein: CASIPGGAVNEQYF

J gene: TRBJ2-2
V gene: TRBV25-1
CDR3 protein: CASSRPDSYTGELFF

J gene: TRBJ2-4
V gene: TRBV27
CDR3 protein: CASSLGGSGKNIQYF

J gene: TRBJ2-1
V gene: TRBV6-1
CDR3 protein: CASRPPGRSYNEQFF

J gene: TRBJ2-1
V gene: TRBV6-1
CDR3 protein: CASTNGQGAGNEQFF

J gene: TRBJ1-5
V gene: TRBV7-2
CDR3 protein: CASSSFNQPQHF

J gene: TRBJ2-1
V gene: TRBV6-1
CDR3 protein: CASTPRVGGDEQFF

J gene: TRBJ1-1
V gene: TRBV6-1
CDR3 protein: CASSELSDRVSEAFF

J gene: TRBJ1-3
V gene: TRBV6-9
CDR3 protein: CASSLGLGSGNTIYF

J gene: NA
V gene: TRBV7-9
CDR3 protein: CASSTPDDEQYF

J gene: TRBJ2-7
V gene: TRBV28
CDR3 protein: CASSPSRWEGSWYEQYF

J gene: TRBJ2-2
V gene: TRBV6-1
CDR3 protein: CASSRSGGANTGELFF

J gene: NA
V gene: TRBV7-2
CDR3 protein: CASTKGTVYNEQYF

J gene: TRBJ1-2
V gene: TRBV27
CDR3 protein: CASSLFAGAEYGYTF

J gene: NA
V gene: TRBV14
CDR3 protein: CASSHEGHEQYF

J gene: TRBJ2-1
V gene: TRBV6-1
CDR3 protein: CASWRGRTNYEQFF

J gene: TRBJ1-5
V gene: TRBV12-3/TRBV12-4
CDR3 protein: CASSKGGPSNQPQHF

J gene: TRBJ1-5
V gene: TRBV7-2
CDR3 protein: CASSRDGSQPQHF

J gene: TRBJ2-1
V gene: TRBV6-1
CDR3 protein: CASSFNNEQFF

J gene: NA
V gene: TRBV4-1
CDR3 protein: CANSHGSVSEQYF

J gene: TRBJ1-5
V gene: TRBV24-1
CDR3 protein: CATSDPGTDHQPQHF

J gene: TRBJ1-1
V gene: TRBV12-3/TRBV12-4
CDR3 protein: CASSPKGWVGGTEAFF

J gene: TRBJ2-1
V gene: TRBV6-5
CDR3 protein: CASSYSGERGLPHEQFF

J gene: TRBJ2-6
V gene: TRBV7-2
CDR3 protein: CASRAGANVLTF

J gene: TRBJ2-1
V gene: TRBV6-1
CDR3 protein: CASSDGTGGHNEQFF

J gene: TRBJ2-5
V gene: TRBV7-7
CDR3 protein: CASSLGSGSLNEQYF

J gene: NA
V gene: TRBV27
CDR3 protein: CASSRPYEQYF

J gene: TRBJ2-1
V gene: TRBV11-3
CDR3 protein: CASSLGTSGSNEQFF

J gene: TRBJ2-1
V gene: TRBV6-1
CDR3 protein: CASSAARAGTYEQFF

J gene: TRBJ1-2
V gene: TRBV5-1
CDR3 protein: CASSRGPGQGNYGYTF

J gene: TRBJ1-2
V gene: TRBV6-1
CDR3 protein: CASSSGQGRGGYTF

J gene: TRBJ2-5
V gene: TRBV27
CDR3 protein: CASSLGPPGLAGGWETQYF

J gene: TRBJ1-1
V gene: TRBV6-1
CDR3 protein: CASRSQGGTEAFF